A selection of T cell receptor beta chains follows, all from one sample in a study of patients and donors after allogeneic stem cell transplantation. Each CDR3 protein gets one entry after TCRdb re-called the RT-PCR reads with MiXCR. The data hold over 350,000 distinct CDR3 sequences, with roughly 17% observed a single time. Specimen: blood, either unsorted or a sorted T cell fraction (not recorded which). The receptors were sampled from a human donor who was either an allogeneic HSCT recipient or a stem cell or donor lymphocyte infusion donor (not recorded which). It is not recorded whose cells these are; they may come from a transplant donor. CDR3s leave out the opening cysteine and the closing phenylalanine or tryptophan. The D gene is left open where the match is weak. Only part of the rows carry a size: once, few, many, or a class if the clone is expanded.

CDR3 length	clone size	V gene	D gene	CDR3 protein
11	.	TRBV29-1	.	SVEAVGANVLT
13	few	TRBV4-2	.	ASSQESGVLYEQY
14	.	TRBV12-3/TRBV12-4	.	ASSPTWGGSYNEQF
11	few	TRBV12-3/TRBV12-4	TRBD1	ASSLDRGITQY
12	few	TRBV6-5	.	ASSYSTHGNEQF
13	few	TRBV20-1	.	SARDGARGTDTQY
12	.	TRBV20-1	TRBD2	SAVAGGPLVRQF
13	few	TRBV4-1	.	ASSHRQGTGNTIY
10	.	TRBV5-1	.	ASSLPGAEAF
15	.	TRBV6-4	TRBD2	ASSDTFGTSTDNEQF
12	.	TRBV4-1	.	ASNPSLITDTQY
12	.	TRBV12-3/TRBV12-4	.	ASSLLRLRNTIY
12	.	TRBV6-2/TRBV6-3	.	ASSYSLPTDTQY
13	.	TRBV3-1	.	ASSPGPQVGGELF
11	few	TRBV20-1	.	SAPGGLGEKLF
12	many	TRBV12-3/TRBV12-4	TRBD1	ASSLGGTARPQH
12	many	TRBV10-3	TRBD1	AISPGQGTYEQY
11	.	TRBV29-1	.	SAQHEATYEQY
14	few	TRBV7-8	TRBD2	ASSLIAGVNTGELF
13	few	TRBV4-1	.	ASSQQGYPGNTIY
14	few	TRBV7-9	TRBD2	ASSSRTSGSDNEQF
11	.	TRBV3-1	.	ASSPRLLGTLH
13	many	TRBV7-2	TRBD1	ASSLRTGANTEAF
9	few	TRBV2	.	ASRGTETQY
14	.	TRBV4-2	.	ASSQENGYSGNTIY
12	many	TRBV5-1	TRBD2	ASSLTSGQHEQY
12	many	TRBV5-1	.	ASSFGRSTDTQY
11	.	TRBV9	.	ASSQGSSGEQY
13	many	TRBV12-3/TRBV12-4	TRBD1	ASSLGQGAQNIQY
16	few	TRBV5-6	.	ASSIWGGRGPSTDTQY
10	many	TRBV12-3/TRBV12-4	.	ASSLIPQPQH
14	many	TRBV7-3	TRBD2	ASRVDGTKNTGELF
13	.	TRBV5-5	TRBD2	ASSLPREGLNEQY
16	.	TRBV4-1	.	ASSQDRISGRSMDEQF
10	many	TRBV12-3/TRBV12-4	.	ASSPDSIEQY
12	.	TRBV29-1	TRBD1	SVEVGQGGETQY
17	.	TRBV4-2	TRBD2	ASGDVPGLADSNTGELF
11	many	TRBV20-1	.	SARVGEGQPQH
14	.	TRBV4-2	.	ASSQEWRSFYNEQF
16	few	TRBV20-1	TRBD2	SATGTSGRESFYNEQF
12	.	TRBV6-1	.	ASSPPGWDSPLH
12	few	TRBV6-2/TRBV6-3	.	ASSYRLGGTEAF
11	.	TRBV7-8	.	ASSGRLEWEQY
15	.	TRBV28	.	ASSPPWGGQGPGELF
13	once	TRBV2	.	ASSPRTPRAYEQY
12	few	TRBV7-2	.	ASSINRQADEQY
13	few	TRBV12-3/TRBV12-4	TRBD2	ASSLGGGFQETQY